These T cell receptor beta chains were read from a single sample in a study of OX40 agonist ivuxolimab in advanced cancers. Data came from immunoSEQ multiplex PCR; TCRdb stores just in-frame clones and leaves some out. Of about 13,000 clones listed, 75% to 90% were seen once; the top ten hold 40% to 50%. Sequenced material: CD4+ or CD8+ T cells sorted from blood, taken in a trial of the OX40 agonist ivuxolimab. These receptors were taken from an adult with an advanced solid tumor such as melanoma, head and neck, liver or kidney cancer. Both conserved end residues are part of each CDR3. D genes are given only for firm matches. A row's size may be missing; if present it is once, few, many or a size class.

cdr3_nt cdr3_aa j_call d_call clone_size v_call
TGTGCCACCGGGGACAGGGCAGACAATCAGCCCCAGCATTTT CATGDRADNQPQHF TRBJ1-5 TRBD1 . TRBV28
TGTGCCAGCAGGGAGGAGGGGGCGGGTTTCCGGCAAGCTTTCTTT CASREEGAGFRQAFF TRBJ1-1 TRBD1 . TRBV13
TGTGCCAGCAGCGCAAGACAGGGCGGACAGCCCCAGCATTTT CASSARQGGQPQHF TRBJ1-5 TRBD1 . TRBV28
TGCAGCGTTGAAGGTGGGACAAACCCCTACGAGCAGTACTTC CSVEGGTNPYEQYF TRBJ2-7 . medium-sized TRBV29-1
TGTGCCAGCAGCCGTGACGACAGGGCGTGGGAGCAGTACTTC CASSRDDRAWEQYF TRBJ2-7 TRBD1 . TRBV7-9
TGTGCCAGCAGTGAGACTAGCGGGGGGGCCGATACGCAGTATTTT CASSETSGGADTQYF TRBJ2-3 TRBD2 . TRBV6-4
TGTGCCAGCAGTTTTCGACAGGGGGCCAATGAGCAGTTCTTC CASSFRQGANEQFF TRBJ2-1 TRBD1 . TRBV27
TGTGCCTCCTCCGCGGGAATTAGAATGGGCGAGCAGTACTTC CASSAGIRMGEQYF TRBJ2-7 . once TRBV7-6
TGCGCCAGCAGCGGATCCGGGACAGACTACAATGAGCAGTTCTTC CASSGSGTDYNEQFF TRBJ2-1 TRBD1 . TRBV5-1
TGTGCCAGTACCCTCGGGACAGGGGGCCGGGAGACCCAGTACTTC CASTLGTGGRETQYF TRBJ2-5 TRBD1 . TRBV19
TGCGCCAGCAGCCAAGGCGCCGGCAGCACTAGCGGAAGGGGTGAGCAGTTCTTC CASSQGAGSTSGRGEQFF TRBJ2-1 TRBD2 . TRBV4-3
TGTGCCAGTTTGCTTACTAGCGGGGGCAATGAGCAGTTCTTC CASLLTSGGNEQFF TRBJ2-1 TRBD2 . TRBV7-9
TGTGCCAGCTCAGGAGGCGGGGATGGCTACACCTTC CASSGGGDGYTF TRBJ1-2 . . TRBV6-5
TGTGCCAGCAGCTTATCTTATGGCGGGACATACAATGAGCAGTTCTTC CASSLSYGGTYNEQFF TRBJ2-1 . once TRBV7-3
TGTGCTAGTGGACGCGGACTAGCGGGGGAACTAGACACAGATACGCAGTATTTT CASGRGLAGELDTDTQYF TRBJ2-3 TRBD2 once TRBV12-5
TGTGCCAGCAGGGGTCTAGAAGCTTTCTTT CASRGLEAFF TRBJ1-1 . . TRBV2
TGCGCCAGCAGCTTGGAAGGGGTGAAGTCAACTGAAGCTTTCTTT CASSLEGVKSTEAFF TRBJ1-1 . . TRBV5-1
TGTGCCAGCAGGGGAGAGGGCGGGAACCAAGAGACCCAGTACTTC CASRGEGGNQETQYF TRBJ2-5 . few TRBV27
TGTGCCAGCAGCTTAGGCCCCCCCGGCCTGAACACTGAAGCTTTCTTT CASSLGPPGLNTEAFF TRBJ1-1 . . TRBV7-9
TGTGCCAGCAGCCTCAGGGGCGGCAATCAGCCCCAGCATTTT CASSLRGGNQPQHF TRBJ1-5 . . TRBV7-9
TGTGCCAGCAAAACTACCGGCAGGAACACTGAAGCTTTCTTT CASKTTGRNTEAFF TRBJ1-1 . many TRBV6-1
TGTGCCAGCAGCTTGACTAGCGGGGGGTTAAATGAGCAGTTCTTC CASSLTSGGLNEQFF TRBJ2-1 TRBD2 . TRBV5-4
TGTGCCAGCAGTTCTACAGGAGTTTATGGCTACACCTTC CASSSTGVYGYTF TRBJ1-2 . once TRBV27
TGTGCCAGCAGCTTAGAAGGGTACGCTGAAGCTTTCTTT CASSLEGYAEAFF TRBJ1-1 . . TRBV7-6
TGCGCCAGCAGACCGACTAGCGAGTACAACGTCCTGACTTTC CASRPTSEYNVLTF TRBJ2-6 TRBD2 . TRBV5-1
TGTGCCAGCAGCCAAGATGGGACAGGGGCCTACGAGCAGTACTTC CASSQDGTGAYEQYF TRBJ2-7 TRBD1 . TRBV4-2
TGTGCCAGCACCCTGTCGGTAAGACGAGAGACCCAGTACTTC CASTLSVRRETQYF TRBJ2-5 . . TRBV28
TGCGCCAGCAGCTTGGAATGGTCCCAGGGCCTACCCTACAATGAGCAGTTCTTC CASSLEWSQGLPYNEQFF TRBJ2-1 . . TRBV5-1
TGTGCCAGCAGCTTAGGCCAAAGCAATCAGCCCCAGCATTTT CASSLGQSNQPQHF TRBJ1-5 . . TRBV7-9
TGTGCCAGCAGCGTAACTGCCTCTGGCTCCTACGAGCAGTACTTC CASSVTASGSYEQYF TRBJ2-7 . . TRBV9
TGTGCCAGCAGCTTAAGGGAACCCACCTTCGATGAGCAGTTCTTC CASSLREPTFDEQFF TRBJ2-1 . . TRBV7-8
TGCAGCGTTGGGGACAGGCTGTCCTACGAGCAGTACTTC CSVGDRLSYEQYF TRBJ2-7 TRBD1 . TRBV29-1
TGCGCCAGCGCTGGTCGGGGGTCGAACACTGAAGCTTTCTTT CASAGRGSNTEAFF TRBJ1-1 . . TRBV4-1
TGTGCCAGCAGTCCTTCCTGGGGAGGAATTATAACGAGTGCTCTGTTTTTT CASSPSWGGIITSALFF TRBJ1-4 . . TRBV27
TGTGCCAGCAGCTCCGTCGACTCCCTGAGCTCCTACGAGCAGTACTTC CASSSVDSLSSYEQYF TRBJ2-7 . . TRBV7-9
TGTGCCAGCAGCCCACCGGACAGGGGGACCGGGGAGCTGTTTTTT CASSPPDRGTGELFF TRBJ2-2 TRBD1 . TRBV9
TGCGCCAGCAGCCAAGATAGTGGCAGGAACACTGAAGCTTTCTTT CASSQDSGRNTEAFF TRBJ1-1 . . TRBV4-3
TGTGCCAGCAGCTGGTGGCTAGCGGGAAGTACCGGGGAGCTGTTTTTT CASSWWLAGSTGELFF TRBJ2-2 TRBD2 . TRBV5-4
TGTGCCAGCAGATTCGGACAGGCCCAAGGGACCACTGAAGCTTTCTTT CASRFGQAQGTTEAFF TRBJ1-1 TRBD1 . TRBV28
TGTGCCAGCAGTGACTCCGACAGGAATGAGCAGTTCTTC CASSDSDRNEQFF TRBJ2-1 . . TRBV6-4
TGTGCCAGCAGCTTCTTTGGGGTAGGGGGCGCCTCCTACGAGCAGTACTTC CASSFFGVGGASYEQYF TRBJ2-7 TRBD1 . TRBV5-6
TGTGCCACCAGCAGAGATGTCGCGACTAGCGGGAGAGGGGGAGGCGAGCAGTACTTC CATSRDVATSGRGGGEQYF TRBJ2-7 TRBD2 many TRBV15
TGTGCCAGCAGTTATACGGACAGCTACGAGCAGTACTTC CASSYTDSYEQYF TRBJ2-7 . once TRBV27
TGTGCCAGCACCACCGGGGCCAATGAGCAGTTCTTC CASTTGANEQFF TRBJ2-1 . . TRBV6-6
TGTGCCAGCAGTGACGTGGGCAGGGGGCGTCCTGAAGCTTTCTTT CASSDVGRGRPEAFF TRBJ1-1 TRBD1 . TRBV6-1
TGTGCCAGCAGTTCCGCCGGAGGGCCCCAGCATTTT CASSSAGGPQHF TRBJ1-5 . . TRBV27
TGTGCCAGCAGCACGAGAGGGGGCGGGGGAGAGACCCAGTACTTC CASSTRGGGGETQYF TRBJ2-5 . . TRBV7-3
TGTGCCAGCAGGCTGGGGGGGGGTGGCCCAGATACGCAGTATTTT CASRLGGGGPDTQYF TRBJ2-3 TRBD2 . TRBV5-4
TGTGCCAGCAGCTCCCTCGAGGGATCACCCCTCCACTTT CASSSLEGSPLHF TRBJ1-6 . . TRBV7-9
TGCGCCAGCAGCCTAAGGGCCGGCAATGAAAAACTGTTTTTT CASSLRAGNEKLFF TRBJ1-4 . few TRBV23-1
TGCGCCAGCAGTGAGGGCCCCACCGGGGAGCTGTTTTTT CASSEGPTGELFF TRBJ2-2 . . TRBV10-1
TGTGCCTGGAGTGTTCTTGGGTTGCGGGACAGGGTTCCAACAACCTACTACGAGCAGTACTTC CAWSVLGLRDRVPTTYYEQYF TRBJ2-7 TRBD1 . TRBV30
TGTGCCAGCAGTAACGGACAAGAGCAGTTCTTC CASSNGQEQFF TRBJ2-1 . few TRBV6-6
TGTGCCAGCAGCTTAGTCTTCGGGACAGGGGGCTCCTACAATGAGCAGTTCTTC CASSLVFGTGGSYNEQFF TRBJ2-1 TRBD1 many TRBV7-2
TGTGCCAGCAGCGTAGCCGGCCTTTCTGGAAACACCATATATTTT CASSVAGLSGNTIYF TRBJ1-3 . few TRBV9
TGTGCCAGCAGTTACAGGGAGCGCTACTATGGCTACACCTTC CASSYRERYYGYTF TRBJ1-2 . . TRBV6-6
TGCGCCAGCAGCCAAGCCGACGGGAATTACTACGAGCAGTACTTC CASSQADGNYYEQYF TRBJ2-7 . . TRBV4-3
TGTGCCAGCAGCCAAGAGGCCCGCACAGATACGCAGTATTTT CASSQEARTDTQYF TRBJ2-3 . . TRBV4-2
TGTGCCAGCAGCCGGACCTCCATAGATACGCAGTATTTT CASSRTSIDTQYF TRBJ2-3 . . TRBV7-6
TGTGCCAGCAGTTTACTAGCAGATACGCAGTATTTT CASSLLADTQYF TRBJ2-3 . . TRBV6-1